The 26 T cell receptor beta chains given below trace back to one sample, sequenced in a study of cytomegalovirus exposure and HLA in healthy donors. PCR amplification relied on 60 Vbeta primers (plus 13 Jbeta primers). Using immunoSEQ multiplex PCR, the repertoire was profiled, and TCRdb retains in-frame clones only, with some absent. The table shows about 89,000 clones, with around 77% occurring only once. Sequenced input: PBMCs. All receptors come from a man aged 25 to 45 in good health and CMV-seronegative.

Only one count was recorded for this clone. The chain uses TRBV6-4 and TRBJ2-3; TRBD2 agrees at 7 bases. J was trimmed by 4 bases and V by 0 bases; bases with no gene match: 7. CDR3 length equals 16 residues. Looked up from germline, CDR1 is MRHNA and CDR2 is SNTAGT. The CDR3 is CASSDSWRENPDTQYF. For the CDR3, the DNA is TGTGCCAGCAGTGACTCGTGGCGGGAGAACCCAGATACGCAGTATTTT.

This clone was counted only a few times. V usage is TRBV6-1 and J usage is TRBJ2-6; 8 bases match TRBD1. Germline CDR1 MNHNS, CDR2 SASEGT. CDR3 length equals 15 residues. Unmatched junction bases numbered 6, after V lost 10 bases and J lost 1 base. CDR3 DNA: TGTGCCACAGGACAGGGTGGGTCTGGGGCCAACGTCCTGACTTTC. This codes for CATGQGGSGANVLTF.

The CDR3 coding sequence is TGTGCCATCAGCCGGCTAGAAAGAGATACGCAGTATTTT. Residues: CAISRLERDTQYF. This rearrangement joins TRBV10-3 to TRBJ2-3, with D unclear. The germline V gene encodes CDR1 ENHRY and CDR2 SYGVKD. V lost 6 bases and J lost 5, with 12 bases in between. The CDR3 has 13 residues.

The chain recombines TRBV10-3 with TRBJ2-3, with 12 bases aligning to TRBD1. This CDR3 has 17 residues. Germline V gene data show CDR1 as ENHRY and CDR2 as SYGVKD. Trimming at V came to 8 bases and at J to 4 bases, leaving 13 bases not matched to a gene. This CDR3 reads CAIEGAGGTGGADTQYF. CDR3 sequence (DNA): TGTGCCATCGAGGGTGCAGGTGGGACAGGGGGCGCAGATACGCAGTATTTT.

The chain uses TRBV19 and TRBJ1-1; the D gene is possibly TRBD1 (5 bases). Deletions cut 2 bases from V and 4 bases from J, with 14 bases between. Germline V lookup: CDR1 LNHDA, CDR2 SQIVND (reference sequence). The CDR3 is made up of 15 amino acids. The DNA for the CDR3 is TGTGCCAGTAGTATACCGACAGTGGGTGTCACTGAAGCTTTCTTT. Amino acid sequence: CASSIPTVGVTEAFF.

This chain uses TRBV6-4 with TRBJ1-2; no clear D. V was shortened by 6 bases and J by 0 bases, with 11 bases between the two germline ends. Germline V gene lookup returns CDR1 MRHNA and CDR2 SNTAGT. The length of the CDR3 is 14 residues. The CDR3 here is CASSRLMANYGYTF. The CDR3 bases are TGTGCCAGCAGCCGACTCATGGCTAACTATGGCTACACCTTC.

For this clone: Other DNA sequences of this sample code for an identical CDR3. The CDR3 DNA sequence: TGTGCCAGCAGTTACTCGACAGGGGGAGACTATGGCTACACCTTC. Translation: CASSYSTGGDYGYTF. The V gene is TRBV6-6, the J gene TRBJ1-2; 9 bases agree with TRBD1. Unmatched junction bases numbered 2, after V lost 0 bases and J lost 3 bases. The CDR3 runs to 15 residues. Germline lookup yields CDR1 MNHNY and CDR2 SVGAGI (reference sequence).

The gene calls are TRBV19 and TRBJ2-3; 8 bases agree with TRBD1. J lost 1 base, V lost 8 bases, and 8 bases had no gene match. The CDR3 consists of 15 residues. From germline, CDR1 is LNHDA and CDR2 SQIVND (reference sequence). CDR3 nucleotide sequence: TGTGCCAGTTCAAGGGGACAGGACCGCACAGATACGCAGTATTTT. It yields the protein CASSRGQDRTDTQYF. Full variable domain (missing parts from reference TRBV19 and TRBJ2-3): DGGITQSPKYLFRKEGQNVTLSCEQNLNHDAMYWYRQDPGQGLRLIYYSQIVNDFQKGDIAEGYSVSREKKESFPLTVTSAQKNPTAFYLCASSRGQDRTDTQYFGPGTRLTVL.

This clone has just a few counts. V usage is TRBV28 and J usage is TRBJ2-7; TRBD2 aligns across 12 bases. Germline-derived CDR1 and CDR2 are MDHEN and SYDVKM. The J segment lost 4 bases and the V segment lost 6 bases, leaving 25 bases of the junction unmatched. The CDR3 totals 21 residues. The CDR3 nucleotides read TGTGCCAGCAGCTCTGGACAGGGAAGTGCGCTAGCGGGAGGGCCAGATTACGAGCAGTACTTC. Encoded protein: CASSSGQGSALAGGPDYEQYF. The full variable domain, rest sourced from reference TRBV28 and TRBJ2-7, is DVKVTQSSRYLVKRTGEKVFLECVQDMDHENMFWYRQDPGLGLRLIYFSYDVKMKEKGDIPEGYSVSREKKERFSLILESASTNQTSMYLCASSSGQGSALAGGPDYEQYFGPGTRLTVT.

This clone was found a few times. V gene TRBV27 combines with J gene TRBJ1-5, with D uncertain. The germline V gene has CDR1 MNHEY and CDR2 SMNVEV (reference sequence). The CDR3 has 14 residues. Trimming cost V 5 bases and J 5 bases, with 13 bases left between them. The CDR3 DNA follows: TGTGCCAGCAGTCCCATTGATTCGGATCAGCCCCAGCATTTT. It specifies CASSPIDSDQPQHF.

This sequence joins TRBV7-9 and TRBJ2-5; 7 nucleotides align to TRBD1. The better agreement between TRBJ2-7 and the DNA end casts doubt on the J call. This CDR3 is built from 15 residues. From germline, CDR1 is SEHNR and CDR2 FQNEAQ (reference sequence). CDR3 in DNA: TGTGCCAGCAGCTCGCACAGGGGTGTGACCTACGAGCAGTACTTC. It translates to CASSSHRGVTYEQYF.

CDR3 loop: CASSLGLAGGSSYNEQFF. CDR3 bases: TGTGCCAGCAGCTTAGGACTAGCGGGAGGGAGCTCCTACAATGAGCAGTTCTTC. This sequence joins TRBV7-2 and TRBJ2-1, with 14 nucleotides matching TRBD2. V was clipped by 1 base and J by 0 bases; unmatched bases: 2. CDR1 and CDR2 from the germline V gene are SGHTA and FQGNSA. This CDR3 is built from 18 residues.

V usage is TRBV28 and J usage is TRBJ1-5; 7 bases align to TRBD1. Germline V gene lookup returns CDR1 MDHEN and CDR2 SYDVKM. CDR3 size: 15 residues. The trim removed 6 bases at V and 0 bases at J, leaving 5 bases unmatched. CDR3 nucleotides: TGTGCCAGCAGCCCCGGACAGGTTAGCAATCAGCCCCAGCATTTT. Amino acid sequence: CASSPGQVSNQPQHF.

This clone was seen only once. This chain uses TRBV6-1 with TRBJ1-1; the match to TRBD1 covers 8 bases. The germline V gene has CDR1 MNHNS and CDR2 SASEGT. The V and J ends lost 5 bases and 10 bases, in that order; junction bases with no gene match: 3. The CDR3 runs 11 residues. This CDR3 is CASSRTGRAFF. DNA of the CDR3: TGTGCCAGCAGTCGGACAGGGAGAGCTTTCTTT.

This rearrangement joins TRBV5-6 to TRBJ2-7; TRBD1 aligns across 7 bases. Per the germline V gene, CDR1 is SGHDT and CDR2 is YYEEEE. The length of the CDR3 is 14 residues. V lost 5 bases, J lost 0 bases, and 5 bases stayed unmatched. CDR3 coding DNA: TGTGCCAGCAGGGACAGGCGTAGCTCCTACGAGCAGTACTTC. Translated: CASRDRRSSYEQYF.

The chain is built from TRBV2 and TRBJ1-1, with TRBD1 matching 11 bases. This CDR3 region has 15 residues. Germline trimming cut 6 bases from V and 0 bases from J; bases unmatched to any gene: 3. Germline V lookup: CDR1 SNHLY, CDR2 FYNNEI. The CDR3 protein is CASSGTGGLNTEAFF. The CDR3 DNA is TGTGCCAGCAGCGGGACAGGGGGGCTGAACACTGAAGCTTTCTTT.

CDR3 bases: TGTGCCTTACCAGGACAGTCTTACAATTCACCCCTCCACTTT. This encodes CALPGQSYNSPLHF. This chain links TRBV30 with TRBJ1-6; TRBD1 is a possible D gene (6 bases). The length of the CDR3 is 14 residues. Per the germline V gene, CDR1 is GTSNPN and CDR2 is SVGIG (reference sequence). Trimming took off 7 bases at V and 7 bases at J, with 17 bases between the two ends.

The gene calls are TRBV19 and TRBJ2-3; TRBD2 matches at 8 bases. V shed 4 bases and J 4 bases; nucleotides not matched to a gene: 7. CDR1 LNHDA and CDR2 SQIVND come from the germline V gene (reference sequence). The CDR3 covers 15 residues. The CDR3 bases are TGTGCCAGTAGTAAGGCGGGAGGTGAAGCAGATACGCAGTATTTT. It yields the protein CASSKAGGEADTQYF.

In this sample, this clone turned up a few times. The chain joins TRBV7-2 to TRBJ2-2, with TRBD1 matching over 9 bases. Unmatched junction bases numbered 5, after V lost 5 bases and J lost 4 bases. This CDR3 spans 15 amino acids. CDR1 SGHTA and CDR2 FQGNSA come from the germline V gene. The CDR3 bases are TGTGCCAGCAGCACCGGGACAGGGACCACCGGGGAGCTGTTTTTT. Translation gives CASSTGTGTTGELFF.

This clone was detected a few times. The chain has TRBV5-6 and TRBJ1-1; D is uncertain. Germline V lookup: CDR1 SGHDT, CDR2 YYEEEE. CDR3 length equals 11 residues. Trimming removed 5 bases from V and 4 bases from J, with 6 bases in between. The CDR3 DNA is TGTGCCAGCAGTCGGAGCACTGAAGCTTTCTTT. Translating it yields CASSRSTEAFF.

This chain joins TRBV27 and TRBJ2-3; 13 bases match TRBD2. V trimming: 5 bases; J trimming: 6 bases; junction bases outside the gene matches: 8. Germline V gene sequence: CDR1 MNHEY, CDR2 SMNVEV (reference sequence). This CDR3 comprises 16 residues. The CDR3 DNA reads as TGTGCCAGCAGTACATCCGGGACTAGCGGGGTCGATACGCAGTATTTT. Protein sequence: CASSTSGTSGVDTQYF.

The chain carries TRBV9 and TRBJ1-5; D is unclear. V was pared by 0 bases and J by 4 bases, with 11 bases between. The CDR3 covers 15 residues. Per the germline V gene, CDR1 is SGDLS and CDR2 is YYNGEE. The CDR3 is CASSVDMGGNQPQHF. CDR3 nucleotide sequence: TGTGCCAGCAGCGTAGATATGGGAGGGAATCAGCCCCAGCATTTT.

This chain joins TRBV5-1 and TRBJ1-5, with a possible D match to TRBD1 (6 bases). Between the trimmed V and J ends, which lost 4 bases and 5 bases, there was a span of 13 bases. Germline V gene data show CDR1 as SGHRS and CDR2 as YFSETQ. CDR3 length: 14 residues. The CDR3 bases are TGCGCCAGCAGCGACGGGGGGCGAGATCAGCCCCAGCATTTT. This codes for CASSDGGRDQPQHF.

The chain carries TRBV28 and TRBJ1-2; no reliable D call. Per the germline V gene, CDR1 is MDHEN and CDR2 is SYDVKM. The V and J ends lost 5 bases and 4 bases respectively, with 11 bases between them. The CDR3 extends over 13 amino acids. CDR3 amino acids: CASSAGMGYGYTF. The CDR3 coding sequence is TGTGCCAGCAGTGCCGGGATGGGCTATGGCTACACCTTC.

The V gene is TRBV7-2, the J gene TRBJ2-2; no firm D call. Per germline, CDR1 SGHTA and CDR2 FQGNSA. The CDR3 runs to 15 residues. The ends were cut back, 3 bases at V and 2 bases at J, with 10 bases in the middle. The CDR3 reads CASSFRSSNTGELFF. The CDR3 DNA follows: TGTGCCAGCAGCTTTCGGAGCAGTAACACCGGGGAGCTGTTTTTT. Filled out from reference TRBV7-2 and TRBJ2-2, the complete variable domain reads GAGVSQSPSNKVTEKGKDVELRCDPISGHTALYWYRQSLGQGLEFLIYFQGNSAPDKSGLPSDRFSAERTGGSVSTLTIQRTQQEDSAVYLCASSFRSSNTGELFFGEGSRLTVL.

This sequence joins TRBV11-2 and TRBJ1-2; 7 bases fit TRBD1. This CDR3 region has 13 residues. Germline assignment: CDR1 SGHAT and CDR2 FQNNGV. V shed 7 bases and J 8 bases; nucleotides not matched to a gene: 10. CDR3 sequence reads: CASTTDRLGGYTF. CDR3 coding DNA: TGTGCCAGCACCACGGACAGGTTGGGAGGCTACACCTTC.